This TCR beta chain appears in the sequencing data of a study of identical twins. Study-wide findings and caveats: Beta out-of-frame sequences showed weaker excess twin sharing. Out-of-frame alpha sequences common to twins were enriched for low generation probability.

On this clonotype itself: Its specificity is not known.

Trimming shortened V by 8 bases and J by 5 bases, and 12 bases separated the two germline ends. The CDR3 loop spans 12 amino acids. TCRdb re-called the 5' RACE reads with MiXCR, one entry per CDR3 protein. This sample carries around 680,000 distinct CDR3 sequences, less than 10% of them seen once, and the ten largest clones take 0.75% to 1%. These same records also appear under a second study, on yellow fever vaccine responses in identical twins.

The chain carries TRBV12-3 or TRBV12-4 and TRBJ1-2; D unclear. Sample: PBMCs. The source is a woman under 30 in good health. This CDR3 reads CASAFLGYGYTF. DNA of the CDR3: TGTGCCAGCGCGTTCCTAGGGTATGGCTACACCTTC.